Below are 18 T cell receptor beta chains sequenced from a single sample in a study of OX40 agonist ivuxolimab in advanced cancers. Sequencing was performed with immunoSEQ multiplex PCR; in TCRdb, only in-frame clones are kept and a portion is missing. Here the sample spans some 15,000 clones, about 77% being singletons. The material sequenced was CD4+ or CD8+ T cells sorted from blood, taken in a trial of the OX40 agonist ivuxolimab. These receptors were collected from an adult with an advanced solid tumor such as melanoma, head and neck, liver or kidney cancer.

The rearrangement links TRBV7-9 to TRBJ1-1; D is unresolved. The V end was cut by 4 bases, the J end by 1 base, with 10 bases between. This CDR3 has 14 residues. Per the germline V gene, CDR1 is SEHNR and CDR2 is FQNEAQ (reference sequence). CDR3 nucleotide sequence: TGTGCCAGCAGCTCGGTAGCCACGAACACTGAAGCTTTCTTT. Encoded protein: CASSSVATNTEAFF.

In nucleotides, the CDR3 is TGTGCCAGCAGTAGCGGGATACGAAAAGAGACCCAGTACTTC. Translation gives CASSSGIRKETQYF. The chain has TRBV28 and TRBJ2-5; 7 positions match TRBD2. Trimming at V came to 5 bases and at J to 3 bases, leaving 6 bases not matched to a gene. The CDR3 extends over 14 amino acids. The V gene's germline CDR1 is MDHEN and CDR2 SYDVKM.

This sequence joins TRBV7-9 and TRBJ2-7; D may be TRBD2 (6 bases). The ends were cut back, 5 bases at V and 0 bases at J, with 11 bases in the middle. The CDR3 is 14 amino acids. Germline assignment: CDR1 SEHNR and CDR2 FQNEAQ (reference sequence). CDR3 bases: TGTGCCAGCAGCGAAGCGGGTCCCTCCTACGAGCAGTACTTC. Amino acids: CASSEAGPSYEQYF.

The chain joins TRBV4-3 to TRBJ1-4; 8 bases are shared with TRBD1. After removal of 1 base from V and 8 bases from J, the junction contained 3 bases not matched to a gene. The V gene's germline CDR1 is LGHNA and CDR2 YSLEER. This CDR3 contains 14 residues. CDR3 residues: CASSQGTGHEKLFF. The CDR3 bases are TGCGCCAGCAGCCAAGGGACAGGGCACGAAAAACTGTTTTTT.

This clone is labeled as medium-sized. CDR3 bases: TGTGCCAGTAGCACCTCGGGACAGGGTTACGAGCAGTACTTC. It specifies CASSTSGQGYEQYF. The chain combines TRBV19 with TRBJ2-7; the match to TRBD1 covers 9 bases. The CDR3 totals 14 residues. The V and J ends lost 6 bases and 4 bases, in that order; junction bases with no gene match: 7. Germline CDR1 reads LNHDA; CDR2 reads SQIVND (reference sequence). Full variable domain (outside the CDR3, taken from reference TRBV19 and TRBJ2-7): DGGITQSPKYLFRKEGQNVTLSCEQNLNHDAMYWYRQDPGQGLRLIYYSQIVNDFQKGDIAEGYSVSREKKESFPLTVTSAQKNPTAFYLCASSTSGQGYEQYFGPGTRLTVT.

This clone has only one observation. The chain uses TRBV19 and TRBJ1-4; 9 nucleotides align to TRBD1. V lost 4 bases to trimming and J lost 8 bases; unmatched junction nucleotides: 8. This CDR3 has 15 amino acids. Germline V gene lookup returns CDR1 LNHDA and CDR2 SQIVND (reference sequence). The CDR3 here is CASSNTGTGNEKLFF. DNA of the CDR3: TGTGCCAGTAGTAATACCGGGACAGGGAACGAAAAACTGTTTTTT.

The rearrangement joins TRBV4-2 to TRBJ2-3, with 11 bases that match TRBD2. V trimming: 1 base; J trimming: 1 base; junction bases outside the gene matches: 10. Germline lookup yields CDR1 LGHNA and CDR2 YNFKEQ. The CDR3 length is 19 residues. The DNA for the CDR3 is TGTGCCAGCAGCCAAGCGCTAGCGGGAGGAACACCGGGCACAGATACGCAGTATTTT. Residues: CASSQALAGGTPGTDTQYF.

CDR3 DNA: TGCGCCAGCAGCCAAGATCGAGCAGGGCCCCACGAGCAGTACTTC. This codes for CASSQDRAGPHEQYF. The chain links TRBV4-3 to TRBJ2-7; tentatively, D is TRBD1 (5 bases). CDR3 size: 15 residues. V lost 0 bases, J lost 5 bases, and 14 bases lay in between. Germline-derived CDR1 and CDR2 are LGHNA and YSLEER.

CDR3 DNA: TGTGCCAGCAGCACCTTCGACGGGGCCTACGAGCAGTACTTC. Protein product: CASSTFDGAYEQYF. The rearrangement uses TRBV5-6 and TRBJ2-7; tentative D call: TRBD2 (5 bases). The CDR3 has 14 residues. V dropped 4 bases and J dropped 2 bases, with 13 bases sitting between them. Germline CDR1 reads SGHDT; CDR2 reads YYEEEE. The entire variable domain, with the rest obtained from reference TRBV5-6 and TRBJ2-7, is as follows: DAGVTQSPTHLIKTRGQQVTLRCSPKSGHDTVSWYQQALGQGPQFIFQYYEEEERQRGNFPDRFSGHQFPNYSSELNVNALLLGDSALYLCASSTFDGAYEQYFGPGTRLTVT.

The CDR3 loop reads CASRGTGTTYEQYF. In DNA, the CDR3 is TGTGCCAGCAGGGGGACGGGTACTACCTACGAGCAGTACTTC. The chain joins TRBV5-4 to TRBJ2-7; D possibly uses TRBD1 or TRBD2 (5 bases each). This CDR3 is built from 14 residues. Trimming shortened V by 5 bases and J by 2 bases, and 14 bases separated the two germline ends. Per the germline V gene, CDR1 is SGHNT and CDR2 is YYREEE (reference sequence).

The V gene is TRBV20-1, the J gene TRBJ2-3, with D maybe TRBD1 (5 bases). Trimming took off 3 bases at V and 11 bases at J, with 12 bases between the two ends. The length of the CDR3 is 11 residues. Germline V gene lookup returns CDR1 DFQATT and CDR2 SNEGSKA (reference sequence). The CDR3 DNA reads as TGCAGTGCTAGTAGGGGCGGAAAGCAGTATTTT. This gives the protein CSASRGGKQYF.

The CDR3 DNA reads as TGTGCCAGCAGTTTTAGGACAGGGGGGCTAGGGCCCCAGCATTTT. The encoded protein is CASSFRTGGLGPQHF. The gene calls are TRBV28 and TRBJ1-5; 10 nucleotides match TRBD1. In germline, CDR1 is MDHEN, CDR2 SYDVKM. The CDR3 covers 15 residues. Unmatched junction bases numbered 8, after V lost 3 bases and J lost 9 bases.

This clone appeared a single time. The chain employs TRBV6-1 and TRBJ1-2; D not resolved. The V gene's germline CDR1 is MNHNS and CDR2 SASEGT. V lost 0 bases, J lost 6 bases, and 8 bases lay in between. CDR3 length equals 13 residues. The CDR3 coding sequence is TGTGCCAGCAGTGAAGCTGACTGGCATGGCTACACCTTC. It yields the protein CASSEADWHGYTF.

The chain recombines TRBV28 with TRBJ1-4, with TRBD1 matching over 7 bases. Unmatched junction bases numbered 6, after V lost 5 bases and J lost 6 bases. Germline-derived CDR1 and CDR2 are MDHEN and SYDVKM. The CDR3 extends over 14 amino acids. The CDR3 reads CASSRDGQDEKLFF. The CDR3 DNA follows: TGTGCCAGCAGTAGAGACGGACAGGATGAAAAACTGTTTTTT.

This sequence joins TRBV13 and TRBJ2-7, with 10 bases matching TRBD2. Per the germline V gene, CDR1 is PRHDT and CDR2 is FYEKMQ (reference sequence). Unmatched junction bases numbered 3, after V lost 3 bases and J lost 4 bases. The CDR3 extends over 14 amino acids. CDR3 in amino acids: CASSFSLAGYEQYF. The CDR3 region has the DNA TGTGCCAGCAGCTTCTCACTAGCGGGATACGAGCAGTACTTC.

DNA for the CDR3: TGTGCCAGCAGTTTCGAAAGCGGGAGGGCCAACGAGCAGTACTTC. Translation: CASSFESGRANEQYF. This chain links TRBV27 with TRBJ2-7; TRBD2 aligns across 10 bases. Germline lookup yields CDR1 MNHEY and CDR2 SMNVEV (reference sequence). Losses at the gene ends were 3 bases for V and 5 bases for J; bases not matched to a gene: 7. This CDR3 has 15 residues.

This clone was seen only a few times. Other DNA sequences in this specimen translate into the identical CDR3. This sequence joins TRBV7-9 and TRBJ1-5; D unresolved. The CDR3 sequence is 14 residues long. Trimming left V 3 bases short and J 3 bases short, with 9 bases between. Looked up from germline, CDR1 is SEHNR and CDR2 is FQNEAQ (reference sequence). This chain's CDR3 is CASSLDGFNQPQHF. The CDR3, as DNA: TGTGCCAGCAGCTTGGACGGCTTCAATCAGCCCCAGCATTTT.

The V and J genes are TRBV14 and TRBJ1-2, with 12 bases fitting TRBD1. Germline-derived CDR1 and CDR2 are SGHDN and FVKESK. J gave up 6 bases and V 4 bases, and 9 bases lay outside the gene matches. This CDR3 region has 16 residues. The CDR3 region has the DNA TGTGCCAGCAGCCCAGGGATGCGGGACAGGGGGCATGGCTACACCTTC. Translation gives CASSPGMRDRGHGYTF.